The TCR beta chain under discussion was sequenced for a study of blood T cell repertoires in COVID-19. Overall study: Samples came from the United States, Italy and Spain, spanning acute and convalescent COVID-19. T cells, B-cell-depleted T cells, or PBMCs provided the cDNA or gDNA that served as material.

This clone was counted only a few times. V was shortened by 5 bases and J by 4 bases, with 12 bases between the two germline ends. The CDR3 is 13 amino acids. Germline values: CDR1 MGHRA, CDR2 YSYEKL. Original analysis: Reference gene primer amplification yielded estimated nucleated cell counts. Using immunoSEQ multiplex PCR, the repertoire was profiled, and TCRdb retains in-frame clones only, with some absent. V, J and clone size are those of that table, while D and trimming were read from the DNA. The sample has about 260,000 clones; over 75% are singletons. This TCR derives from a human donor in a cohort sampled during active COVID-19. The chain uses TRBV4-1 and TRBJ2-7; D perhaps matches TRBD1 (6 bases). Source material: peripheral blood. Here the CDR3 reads CASSTITGYEQYF. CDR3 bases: TGCGCCAGCAGCACAATTACAGGGTACGAGCAGTACTTC.